This T cell receptor beta chain was found in a study of blood T cell repertoires in COVID-19. Overall study: The United States, Italy and Spain provided the acute and convalescent COVID-19 samples. T cells, B-cell-depleted T cells, or PBMCs supplied cDNA or gDNA.

The CDR3 runs 16 residues. The germline V gene has CDR1 ENHRY and CDR2 SYGVKD. J lost 0 bases, V lost 4 bases, and 4 bases had no gene match. In the authors' workflow: Reference gene primer amplification in the assay estimated nucleated cell counts. The assay was immunoSEQ multiplex PCR, and TCRdb's table has in-frame clones only and misses some. V, J and clone size were drawn from that table, and D and trimming were deduced from the DNA. The sample lists over 110,000 clones, under 90% seen once, with around 8.8% in the top ten. The sample consisted of peripheral blood. The gene calls are TRBV10-3 and TRBJ2-7; TRBD2 agrees at 12 bases. The source is a human donor in a cohort sampled during active COVID-19. CDR3 in DNA: TGTGCCATCAGTGGGCCTAGCGGGAGGGCCTCCTACGAGCAGTACTTC. It translates to CAISGPSGRASYEQYF.